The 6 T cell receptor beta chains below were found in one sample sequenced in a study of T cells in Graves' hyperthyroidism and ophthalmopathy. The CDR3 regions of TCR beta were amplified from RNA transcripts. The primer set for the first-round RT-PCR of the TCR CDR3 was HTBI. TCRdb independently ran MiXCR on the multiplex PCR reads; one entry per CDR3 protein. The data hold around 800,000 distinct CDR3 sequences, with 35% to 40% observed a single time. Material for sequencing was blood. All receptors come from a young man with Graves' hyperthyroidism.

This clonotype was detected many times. The CDR3 coding sequence is TGCAGCGTTGTCCCCGGGACAGACCAAGAGACCCAGTACTTC. Translating gives CSVVPGTDQETQYF. The gene calls are TRBV29-1 and TRBJ2-5; 7 nucleotides agree with TRBD1. Looked up from germline, CDR1 is SQVTM and CDR2 is ANQGSEA. The CDR3 length is 14 residues. V lost 4 bases to trimming and J lost 0 bases; unmatched junction nucleotides: 5.

CDR3 DNA: TGTGCCAGCAGTTACTCGACGGGGGCGGGATACGAGCAGTACTTC. This gives the protein CASSYSTGAGYEQYF. V gene TRBV6-6 combines with J gene TRBJ2-7, with D perhaps TRBD1 or TRBD2 (6 bases each). Trimming left V 0 bases short and J 4 bases short, with 13 bases between. CDR3 length: 15 amino acids. CDR1 MNHNY and CDR2 SVGAGI come from the germline V gene (reference sequence).

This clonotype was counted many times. The CDR3 reads CSASPRADSGANVLTF. CDR3 DNA: TGCAGTGCTAGCCCCCGGGCTGACTCTGGGGCCAACGTCCTGACTTTC. The chain carries TRBV20-1 and TRBJ2-6, with no clear D. This CDR3 spans 16 amino acids. V shed 3 bases and J shed 0 bases, with 12 bases lying between them. Germline loops: CDR1 DFQATT, CDR2 SNEGSKA (reference sequence).

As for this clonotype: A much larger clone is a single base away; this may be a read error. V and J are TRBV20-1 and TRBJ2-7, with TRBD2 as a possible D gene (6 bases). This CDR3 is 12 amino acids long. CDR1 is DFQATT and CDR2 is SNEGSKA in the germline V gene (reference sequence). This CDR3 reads CSVDSGVHEQHF. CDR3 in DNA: TGCAGCGTTGACTCGGGAGTGCACGAGCAGCACTTC.

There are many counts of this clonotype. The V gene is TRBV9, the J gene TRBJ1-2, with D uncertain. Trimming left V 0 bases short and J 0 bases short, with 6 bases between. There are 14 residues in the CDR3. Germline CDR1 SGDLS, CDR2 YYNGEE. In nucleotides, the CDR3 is TGTGCCAGCAGCGTAGGCAGAGCTAACTATGGCTACACCTTC. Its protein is CASSVGRANYGYTF.

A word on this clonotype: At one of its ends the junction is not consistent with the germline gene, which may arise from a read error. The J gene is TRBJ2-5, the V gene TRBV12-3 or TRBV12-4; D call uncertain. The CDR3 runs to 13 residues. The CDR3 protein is CASSQRVQGTQYF. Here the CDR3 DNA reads TGTGCCAGCAGCCAACGGGTCCAAGGGACCCAGTACTTC.